This TCR beta chain was found in a study of response to subunit inactivated influenza vaccine. This clonotype was observed a handful of times. What it binds is unknown. The CDR3 spans 11 residues. With 5 bases removed from V and 7 bases from J, the gap between germline ends came to 8 bases. The germline V gene has CDR1 SGHTA and CDR2 FQGNSA. TCRdb called the RT-PCR reads again in MiXCR, with one record for every CDR3 protein. Of 860,000 or so distinct CDR3 sequences in the sample, around 20% were seen once. Study findings and constraints: Researchers suggested that each seasonal influenza vaccination recruits few new T cells.

The material sequenced was PBMCs from blood, taken 4 to 6 days after vaccination. The chain uses TRBV7-2 and TRBJ1-1; no reliable D call. The receptor's source is a man aged 50-60 years who received an inactivated influenza vaccine. CDR3 protein: CASSVGGEAFF. CDR3 nucleotides: TGTGCCAGCAGCGTTGGCGGTGAAGCTTTCTTT.